The subject of this entry is one T cell receptor beta chain. In the original analysis: Nucleated cell number was recorded as an estimate derived from reference gene primer amplification. Method: immunoSEQ multiplex PCR; TCRdb's copy keeps in-frame clones and lacks some. That table furnishes V, J and clone size, whereas the DNA furnished D and trimming. The sample has under 55,000 clones, around 90% seen once. The data stem from a study of blood T cell repertoires in COVID-19. At the level of the study: From the United States, Italy and Spain came samples of acute and convalescent COVID-19. PBMCs, B-cell-depleted T cells, or T cells were the source of the cDNA or gDNA that made up the material.

Material for sequencing was peripheral blood. This TCR came from a human donor in a cohort sampled during active COVID-19.

CDR3 DNA: TGTGCCAGCAGCTTAGTGACAGGGGGGTTGCGTGGCTATGGCTACACCTTC. Translation gives CASSLVTGGLRGYGYTF. The chain is built from TRBV7-8 and TRBJ1-2; TRBD1 matches 9 bases. Germline CDR1 is SGHVS and CDR2 is FQNEAQ. The CDR3 spans 17 residues. Unmatched junction bases numbered 10, after V lost 1 base and J lost 4 bases.